One sample yielded the 29 T cell receptor beta chains listed below, sequenced in a study of a mutant IDH1 vaccine in newly diagnosed glioma. Sample time point: week 11, during vaccination. Vaccine doses each comprised 300 ug of mutant IDH1 20-mer peptide, with topical imiquimod. The protocol was immunoSEQ multiplex PCR, while the TCRdb copy is restricted to in-frame clones and leaves out a portion. The sample has roughly 60,000 clones, about 84% seen once. The antigens these receptors bind are not known. The material was PBMCs, obtained from a glioma patient whose treatment included an IDH1 peptide vaccine. The receptor set was obtained from a man under 40 with glioma.

This chain uses TRBV5-1 with TRBJ2-1; 8 bases fit TRBD2. The germline V gene encodes CDR1 SGHRS and CDR2 YFSETQ. V gave up 0 bases and J gave up 9 bases; unmatched junction bases: 11. This CDR3 contains 16 residues. Here the CDR3 reads CASSLADGRAFFEQFF. The CDR3 DNA sequence: TGCGCCAGCAGCTTGGCCGACGGGAGGGCTTTTTTTGAGCAGTTCTTC. Complete variable domain (other parts from reference TRBV5-1 and TRBJ2-1): KAGVTQTPRYLIKTRGQQVTLSCSPISGHRSVSWYQQTPGQGLQFLFEYFSETQRNKGNFPGRFSGRQFSNSRSEMNVSTLELGDSALYLCASSLADGRAFFEQFFGPGTRLTVL.

V gene TRBV7-8 combines with J gene TRBJ1-1; D is possibly TRBD1 (6 bases). This CDR3 has 14 residues. V gave up 1 base and J gave up 4 bases, with 10 bases separating them. CDR1 and CDR2 (germline): SGHVS, FQNEAQ. The CDR3: CASSLGGRSTEAFF. The CDR3 DNA is TGTGCCAGCAGCTTAGGGGGGCGTAGCACTGAAGCTTTCTTT.

The chain has TRBV18 and TRBJ1-1, with D maybe TRBD1 (6 bases). CDR1 is KGHSH, CDR2 LQKENI, per germline. This CDR3 comprises 13 residues. With 3 bases removed from V and 8 bases from J, the gap between germline ends came to 13 bases. CDR3 residues: CASSPSGDREAFF. The DNA of the CDR3 is TGTGCCAGCTCACCCTCCGGCGACAGGGAAGCTTTCTTT.

As DNA, the CDR3 is TGTGCCAGCAGCTTAGTTTGGTTTCCGGCAGGCGGTTCCTACGAGCAGTACTTC. Translated, it gives CASSLVWFPAGGSYEQYF. This chain joins TRBV11-2 and TRBJ2-7; D gene uncertain. The CDR3 covers 18 residues. Deletions cut 1 base from V and 1 base from J, with 20 bases between. Germline V gene lookup returns CDR1 SGHAT and CDR2 FQNNGV.

J is TRBJ1-1 and V is TRBV11-2; D is perhaps TRBD1 (6 bases). There are 13 residues in the CDR3. V lost 5 bases and J 5 bases, leaving 12 bases between the germline ends. Germline values: CDR1 SGHAT, CDR2 FQNNGV. CDR3 DNA sequence: TGTGCCAGCAGCGTAATAGGGGGGACTGAAGCTTTCTTT. This sequence encodes CASSVIGGTEAFF.

The chain has TRBV19 and TRBJ2-3; TRBD1 agrees at 10 bases. Germline trimming cut 9 bases from V and 5 bases from J; bases unmatched to any gene: 5. Germline V gives CDR1 LNHDA, CDR2 SQIVND (reference sequence). The length of the CDR3 is 13 residues. The CDR3 DNA follows: TGTGCCAGCCGGACAGGGGGTATAGATACGCAGTATTTT. This codes for CASRTGGIDTQYF.

The V and J genes are TRBV19 and TRBJ1-5, with TRBD1 identical over 9 bases. There are 17 residues in the CDR3. Germline assignment: CDR1 LNHDA and CDR2 SQIVND (reference sequence). J lost 0 bases, V lost 7 bases, and 10 bases had no gene match. The CDR3 sequence: CASNEQGALGSNQPQHF. For the CDR3, the DNA is TGTGCCAGTAACGAACAGGGGGCATTGGGTAGCAATCAGCCCCAGCATTTT.

This clone has a single count. This chain links TRBV19 with TRBJ2-3; D possibly uses TRBD1 or TRBD2 (5 bases each). Trimming removed 3 bases at V and 7 bases at J, with 20 bases between. CDR1 is LNHDA, CDR2 SQIVND, per germline (reference sequence). The CDR3 totals 16 residues. The CDR3 is CASSIGAVGPANTQYF. As DNA, the CDR3 is TGTGCCAGTAGTATCGGAGCGGTGGGGCCCGCAAATACGCAGTATTTT.

The rearrangement joins TRBV9 to TRBJ2-7, with D hard to call. Germline V gene data show CDR1 as SGDLS and CDR2 as YYNGEE. Trimming shortened V by 0 bases and J by 0 bases, and 7 bases separated the two germline ends. The CDR3 loop spans 14 amino acids. The CDR3 DNA is TGTGCCAGCAGCGTAGGGCCAGGCTCCTACGAGCAGTACTTC. Residues: CASSVGPGSYEQYF.

The table lists this clone with a count of one. The V gene is TRBV7-9, the J gene TRBJ1-2, with no clear D. CDR3 length equals 12 residues. The germline V gene encodes CDR1 SEHNR and CDR2 FQNEAQ (reference sequence). Between the trimmed V and J ends, which lost 5 bases and 12 bases, there was a span of 16 bases. The CDR3 sequence: CASSPGGRVDTF. CDR3 nucleotides: TGTGCCAGCAGCCCCGGTGGTAGAGTCGACACCTTC.

This clone appeared once. The chain is built from TRBV11-1 and TRBJ2-7; no clear D gene. Germline CDR1 is SGHAT and CDR2 is FQDESV (reference sequence). The CDR3 spans 13 residues. V gave up 3 bases and J gave up 6 bases, with 12 bases separating them. CDR3 coding DNA: TGTGCCAGCAGCTTGCCAGGAGAATTCGAGCAGTACTTC. Translating gives CASSLPGEFEQYF.

The rearrangement uses TRBV10-2 and TRBJ2-2; TRBD1 agrees at 9 bases. Germline V CDR1 and CDR2: WSHSY, SAAADI. The CDR3 is 13 residues long. V shed 11 bases and J 3 bases; nucleotides not matched to a gene: 4. The CDR3 DNA follows: TGCGCCTGCGACAGGGGGGACACCGGGGAGCTGTTTTTT. This gives the protein CACDRGDTGELFF.

This clone was observed once. The chain combines TRBV5-1 with TRBJ2-1; TRBD2 aligns across 9 bases. V lost 3 bases and J lost 2; bases outside the gene matches: 6. Germline CDR1 and CDR2: SGHRS and YFSETQ. The CDR3 extends over 16 amino acids. CDR3 coding DNA: TGCGCCAGCAGCTCCCACGGCGGGGGGGCCTACAATGAGCAGTTCTTC. This gives the protein CASSSHGGGAYNEQFF.

The chain links TRBV7-9 to TRBJ1-2; TRBD1 might be the D (5 bases). The CDR3 is 13 amino acids. V was cut by 5 bases and J by 6 bases, with 13 bases left in between. Germline V gene data show CDR1 as SEHNR and CDR2 as FQNEAQ (reference sequence). CDR3 nucleotide sequence: TGTGCCAGCAGCACTAGACCCAGGGATGGCTACACCTTC. This translates into CASSTRPRDGYTF.

This clone was detected only a few times. The same CDR3 can be traced to other DNA sequences in this sample. The chain joins TRBV5-1 to TRBJ2-7; 9 bases agree with TRBD1. Germline-derived CDR1 and CDR2 are SGHRS and YFSETQ. This CDR3 contains 14 residues. The junction had 3 bases not matched to a gene; V was cut back by 3 bases and J by 2 bases. CDR3 amino acids: CASSWGQGPYEQYF. CDR3 nucleotides: TGCGCCAGCAGCTGGGGACAGGGACCCTACGAGCAGTACTTC.

The V gene is TRBV4-2, the J gene TRBJ1-4; 8 positions agree with TRBD1. The germline CDR1 and CDR2 sequences are LGHNA and YNFKEQ. V shed 0 bases and J 5 bases; nucleotides not matched to a gene: 5. The CDR3 covers 16 residues. The CDR3 loop is CASSQDVRQGNEKLFF. Written as DNA, the CDR3 is TGTGCCAGCAGCCAAGATGTAAGACAGGGGAATGAAAAACTGTTTTTT.

The chain joins TRBV7-2 to TRBJ1-3; tentatively, D is TRBD1 (6 bases). The CDR3 has 15 amino acids. V was cut by 5 bases and J by 9 bases, with 20 bases left in between. Germline V CDR1 and CDR2: SGHTA, FQGNSA. CDR3 loop: CASSPQQGQWGTIYF. The CDR3 region has the DNA TGTGCCAGCAGCCCACAGCAGGGGCAATGGGGCACCATATATTTT.

The chain uses TRBV7-9 and TRBJ2-5, with 7 nucleotides matching TRBD2. The CDR3 runs to 16 residues. Trimming cost V 5 bases and J 3 bases; bases outside gene matches: 12. Germline values: CDR1 SEHNR, CDR2 FQNEAQ (reference sequence). CDR3 sequence reads: CASSPDPWGGKETQYF. The DNA of the CDR3 is TGTGCCAGCAGCCCCGACCCATGGGGGGGAAAAGAGACCCAGTACTTC.

The chain combines TRBV2 with TRBJ2-3, with D possibly TRBD1 on 5 matching bases. The CDR3 sequence is 13 residues long. Trimming removed 7 bases at V and 5 bases at J, with 13 bases between. The V gene's germline CDR1 is SNHLY and CDR2 FYNNEI. The CDR3, as DNA: TGTGCCAGCACGTTTCAGGGTGGAGATACGCAGTATTTT. Encoded protein: CASTFQGGDTQYF.

The V and J genes are TRBV6-4 and TRBJ2-3; 9 bases fit TRBD2. V lost 3 bases and J lost 6; bases outside the gene matches: 7. The CDR3 loop spans 15 amino acids. CDR1 and CDR2 (germline): MRHNA, SNTAGT. DNA of the CDR3: TGTGCCAGCAGTGAAGAAAGCGGGGGGCACGATACGCAGTATTTT. Translation: CASSEESGGHDTQYF.

This clone was observed a handful of times. The chain joins TRBV5-1 to TRBJ2-2; no clear D gene. The CDR3 has 11 amino acids. V was trimmed by 2 bases and J by 8 bases, leaving 4 bases between them. Germline V gene sequence: CDR1 SGHRS, CDR2 YFSETQ. CDR3 nucleotides: TGCGCCAGCAGCTTCGTTGGGGAGCTGTTTTTT. This encodes CASSFVGELFF.

As to this clone: The same CDR3 arises from other DNA sequences in this sample as well. V is TRBV4-3 and J is TRBJ1-1; TRBD1 might be the D (6 bases). The CDR3 length is 15 residues. Deletions cut 0 bases from V and 3 bases from J, with 11 bases between. CDR1 and CDR2 from the germline V gene are LGHNA and YSLEER. For the CDR3, the DNA is TGCGCCAGCAGCCAAGATTCAAGGGGGGACACTGAAGCTTTCTTT. Translation: CASSQDSRGDTEAFF.

The V gene is TRBV6-1, the J gene TRBJ1-2; D uncertain. V dropped 3 bases and J dropped 5 bases, with 10 bases sitting between them. This CDR3 is 13 amino acids long. CDR1 MNHNS and CDR2 SASEGT come from the germline V gene. In nucleotides, the CDR3 is TGTGCCAGCAGTGAGTCTCGTGTTTATGGCTACACCTTC. This encodes CASSESRVYGYTF.

The gene calls are TRBV5-4 and TRBJ2-7; 10 positions match TRBD1. The CDR3 has 14 amino acids. Per the germline V gene, CDR1 is SGHNT and CDR2 is YYREEE (reference sequence). V dropped 4 bases and J dropped 6; count of bases not matched to a gene: 7. CDR3 in DNA: TGTGCCAGCAGCGACGGGACAGGGGTAGGCGAGCAGTACTTC. Protein sequence: CASSDGTGVGEQYF.

This chain joins TRBV29-1 and TRBJ1-1; 8 positions agree with TRBD1. Germline values: CDR1 SQVTM, CDR2 ANQGSEA. Trimming at V came to 4 bases and at J to 4 bases, leaving 17 bases not matched to a gene. The length of the CDR3 is 17 residues. CDR3 nucleotide sequence: TGCAGCGTTGCTACCAGGGGGCGTGGAACGGTGGGCACTGAAGCTTTCTTT. Translation: CSVATRGRGTVGTEAFF.

The chain recombines TRBV27 with TRBJ2-3; D is unclear. The CDR3 has 12 amino acids. Trimming took 6 bases from V and 7 from J, leaving 11 bases between them. Germline CDR1 reads MNHEY; CDR2 reads SMNVEV (reference sequence). CDR3 sequence reads: CASSQTPHTQYF. The DNA for the CDR3 is TGTGCCAGCAGCCAGACTCCTCATACGCAGTATTTT.

V and J are TRBV19 and TRBJ2-7; D gene unclear. Trimming removed 1 base from V and 5 bases from J, with 12 bases in between. There are 14 residues in the CDR3. From germline, CDR1 is LNHDA and CDR2 SQIVND (reference sequence). The CDR3 protein is CASSIGRPLDEQYF. CDR3 in DNA: TGTGCCAGTAGTATAGGCAGGCCCCTCGACGAGCAGTACTTC.

The chain employs TRBV11-2 and TRBJ2-7; D remains unclear. The CDR3 is made up of 12 amino acids. Germline V gives CDR1 SGHAT, CDR2 FQNNGV. V was shortened by 1 base and J by 3 bases, with 4 bases between the two germline ends. In DNA form, the CDR3 reads TGTGCCAGCAGCTTAGTAAACTACGAGCAGTACTTC. Translation: CASSLVNYEQYF. Based on the CDR3 plus reference TRBV11-2 and TRBJ2-7, the full variable domain is EAGVAQSPRYKIIEKRQSVAFWCNPISGHATLYWYQQILGQGPKLLIQFQNNGVVDDSQLPKDRFSAERLKGVDSTLKIQPAKLEDSAVYLCASSLVNYEQYFGPGTRLTVT.

This clone was seen more than once but under ten times. This sequence joins TRBV20-1 and TRBJ2-7; tentative D call: TRBD2 (5 bases). Trimming cost V 7 bases and J 6 bases, with 13 bases left between them. CDR1 DFQATT and CDR2 SNEGSKA come from the germline V gene (reference sequence). The CDR3 contains 11 residues. The CDR3 spells CSVDSPGEQYF. DNA for the CDR3: TGCAGTGTGGACTCGCCGGGCGAGCAGTACTTC.